Listed here are 24 T cell receptor beta chains from one sample, sequenced in a study of early T cells in non-severe SARS-CoV-2 infection. TCRdb reanalysed the 5' RACE reads using MiXCR and keeps one entry per CDR3 protein. The table records fewer than 85,000 distinct CDR3 sequences, 15% to 18% of them present only once. Sequenced material: whole blood. The receptors were gathered from an adult who was a healthcare worker with PCR-confirmed SARS-CoV-2 infection or an uninfected control (not recorded which).

This clonotype was observed a few times. In DNA form, the CDR3 reads TGTGCCAGCAGCAAGTACAGGGGGCTTAATTCACCCCTCCACTTT. Protein: CASSKYRGLNSPLHF. This chain uses TRBV21-1 with TRBJ1-6; the table assigns TRBD1, which was not confirmed against the DNA. TRBV21-1 corresponds to a pseudogene. The CDR3 consists of 15 residues.

In its sample, this clonotype was seen a few times. The chain joins TRBV7-2 to TRBJ2-2; 7 positions match TRBD2. CDR1 is SGHTA, CDR2 FQGNSA, per germline. V was clipped by 3 bases and J by 0 bases; unmatched bases: 7. The CDR3 sequence is 17 residues long. CDR3: CASSFGAGESNTGELFF. CDR3 DNA sequence: TGTGCCAGCAGCTTTGGGGCGGGAGAGTCGAACACCGGGGAGCTGTTTTTT.

There are many counts of this clonotype. The V and J genes are TRBV20-1 and TRBJ1-1, with no clear D. The germline V gene encodes CDR1 DFQATT and CDR2 SNEGSKA (reference sequence). Trimming removed 4 bases at V and 3 bases at J, with 6 bases between. This CDR3 spans 11 amino acids. The CDR3 DNA reads as TGCAGTGCTATTGTAGACACTGAAGCTTTCTTT. Protein product: CSAIVDTEAFF.

This chain joins TRBV28 and TRBJ2-4, with a tentative D call TRBD2 (6 bases). The CDR3 loop spans 13 amino acids. The germline gives CDR1 MDHEN, CDR2 SYDVKM. Trimming removed 8 bases from V and 2 bases from J, with 10 bases in between. This CDR3 is CASHGRPKNIQYF. Written as DNA, the CDR3 is TGTGCCAGCCATGGGAGGCCCAAAAACATTCAGTACTTC.

The chain joins TRBV7-8 to TRBJ2-7; D tentatively reads TRBD1 or TRBD2 (6 bases each). CDR3 length equals 15 residues. Germline V gene sequence: CDR1 SGHVS, CDR2 FQNEAQ. V lost 6 bases, J lost 2 bases, and 17 bases lay in between. The CDR3 DNA reads as TGTGCCAGCAGTTTTGCCGGGGGCGCGACCTACGAGCAGTACTTC. Protein product: CASSFAGGATYEQYF.

The chain recombines TRBV7-6 with TRBJ2-1; 12 nucleotides line up with TRBD2. The germline gives CDR1 SGHVS, CDR2 FNYEAQ. With 1 base clipped from V and 0 bases from J, the junction kept 7 bases outside the gene matches. The CDR3 loop spans 19 amino acids. CDR3 protein: CASSLGGLAGFSSYNEQFF. The CDR3 nucleotides read TGTGCCAGCAGCTTAGGGGGACTAGCGGGCTTCAGCTCCTACAATGAGCAGTTCTTC.

The chain carries TRBV6-4 and TRBJ2-2; D might be TRBD2 (5 bases). Looked up from germline, CDR1 is MRHNA and CDR2 is SNTAGT. V lost 6 bases to trimming and J lost 1 base, with 12 bases between them. The CDR3 is 15 amino acids. Written as DNA, the CDR3 is TGTGCCAGCAGACCGGGAACGTTGAACACCGGGGAGCTGTTTTTT. It translates to CASRPGTLNTGELFF.

CDR3 loop: CATQGASGANVLTF. In DNA, the CDR3 is TGTGCCACCCAGGGCGCCTCTGGGGCCAACGTCCTGACTTTC. The genes are TRBV7-8 and TRBJ2-6, with D possibly matching TRBD1 (5 bases). V shed 10 bases and J shed 0 bases, with 10 bases lying between them. Germline V lookup: CDR1 SGHVS, CDR2 FQNEAQ. The CDR3 runs to 14 residues. The entire variable domain, with the rest obtained from reference TRBV7-8 and TRBJ2-6, is as follows: GAGVSQSPRYKVAKRGQDVALRCDPISGHVSLFWYQQALGQGPEFLTYFQNEAQLDKSGLPSDRFFAERPEGSVSTLKIQRTQQEDSAVYLCATQGASGANVLTFGAGSRLTVL.

V gene TRBV7-2 combines with J gene TRBJ1-2; 9 nucleotides agree with TRBD1. Trimming cost V 6 bases and J 4 bases; bases outside gene matches: 3. This CDR3 comprises 13 residues. From germline, CDR1 is SGHTA and CDR2 FQGNSA. CDR3 protein: CASRETGGYGYTF. CDR3 nucleotide sequence: TGTGCCAGCAGGGAGACAGGGGGCTATGGCTACACCTTC.

The V call is TRBV28, the J call TRBJ1-4; weak D call: TRBD1 (6 bases). Germline V gene data show CDR1 as MDHEN and CDR2 as SYDVKM. Trimming left V 5 bases short and J 0 bases short, with 13 bases between. This CDR3 contains 16 residues. The chain's CDR3 is CASSLWDISTNEKLFF. Here the CDR3 DNA reads TGTGCCAGCAGTCTCTGGGACATCTCAACTAATGAAAAACTGTTTTTT.

Many counts were recorded for this clonotype. The chain uses TRBV28 and TRBJ2-7; D is uncertain. The V end was cut by 6 bases, the J end by 0 bases, with 9 bases between. This CDR3 region has 13 residues. The V gene's germline CDR1 is MDHEN and CDR2 SYDVKM. This chain's CDR3 is CASSASSSYEQYF. Written as DNA, the CDR3 is TGTGCCAGCAGCGCATCTAGCTCCTACGAGCAGTACTTC. Variable domain in full (rest from reference TRBV28 and TRBJ2-7): DVKVTQSSRYLVKRTGEKVFLECVQDMDHENMFWYRQDPGLGLRLIYFSYDVKMKEKGDIPEGYSVSREKKERFSLILESASTNQTSMYLCASSASSSYEQYFGPGTRLTVT.

This rearrangement joins TRBV6-2 or TRBV6-3 to TRBJ2-5; D unresolved. With 4 bases removed from V and 2 bases from J, the gap between germline ends came to 11 bases. Germline values: CDR1 MNHEY, CDR2 SVGEGT. The CDR3 sequence is 14 residues long. For the CDR3, the DNA is TGTGCCAGCAGTTCGCGGAGATTTCAAGAGACCCAGTACTTC. Amino acid sequence: CASSSRRFQETQYF.

This clonotype showed up just a few times. This chain joins TRBV5-6 and TRBJ1-2, with D tentatively TRBD1 (5 bases). Germline V gene data show CDR1 as SGHDT and CDR2 as YYEEEE. Trimming left V 1 base short and J 1 base short, with 8 bases between. CDR3 length: 14 amino acids. In nucleotides, the CDR3 is TGTGCCAGCAGCTTGAACGGGGGTAACTATGGCTACACCTTC. Amino acid sequence: CASSLNGGNYGYTF.

This clonotype was observed a handful of times. The chain combines TRBV28 with TRBJ1-2, with TRBD1 matching over 9 bases. CDR1 is MDHEN, CDR2 SYDVKM, per germline. V lost 5 bases to trimming and J lost 5 bases; unmatched junction nucleotides: 3. This CDR3 comprises 13 residues. The CDR3 region has the DNA TGTGCCAGCAGTCCTGGACAGGGGTATGGCTACACCTTC. Translation: CASSPGQGYGYTF.

This clonotype occurred a few times. The V call is TRBV6-2 or TRBV6-3, the J call TRBJ1-2, with D tentatively TRBD1 (5 bases). The CDR3 sequence is 14 residues long. Trimming removed 4 bases from V and 0 bases from J, with 9 bases in between. Germline V gene lookup returns CDR1 MNHEY and CDR2 SVGEGT. CDR3 sequence: CASSLKGPNYGYTF. CDR3 in DNA: TGTGCCAGCAGTTTGAAGGGACCTAACTATGGCTACACCTTC.

This clonotype was seen a handful of times. This chain connects TRBV7-2 to TRBJ2-4; 8 positions agree with TRBD1. The germline V gene has CDR1 SGHTA and CDR2 FQGNSA. J lost 3 bases, V lost 3 bases, and 10 bases had no gene match. This CDR3 contains 17 residues. The CDR3 loop is CASSLEGAQGVKNIQYF. The CDR3 DNA reads TGTGCCAGCAGCTTGGAGGGGGCACAGGGGGTCAAAAACATTCAGTACTTC.

This clonotype came up a few times. The V and J genes are TRBV24-1 and TRBJ2-1; 9 bases agree with TRBD1. This CDR3 is built from 15 residues. In germline, CDR1 is KGHDR, CDR2 SFDVKD. With V trimmed by 5 bases and J by 4 bases, 5 bases remained unmatched. The chain's CDR3 is CATSAGTGRYNEQFF. The DNA for the CDR3 is TGTGCCACCAGTGCAGGGACAGGGAGATACAATGAGCAGTTCTTC.

This clonotype was seen only a few times. This rearrangement joins TRBV6-2 or TRBV6-3 to TRBJ1-5; D not certain. The V and J ends lost 3 bases and 0 bases respectively, with 9 bases between them. The CDR3 extends over 15 amino acids. Germline loops: CDR1 MNHEY, CDR2 SVGEGT. The CDR3 sequence: CASSYGGFSNQPQHF. DNA for the CDR3: TGTGCCAGCAGTTATGGCGGTTTTAGCAATCAGCCCCAGCATTTT.

The gene calls are TRBV3-1 and TRBJ1-5; D possibly corresponds to TRBD1 (6 bases). Trimming cost V 1 base and J 6 bases, with 13 bases left between them. Germline V gene lookup returns CDR1 LGHDT and CDR2 YNNKEL (reference sequence). CDR3 length equals 15 residues. The CDR3, as DNA: TGTGCCAGCAGCCAAGCAGAACAGGGAGGTCAGCCCCAGCATTTT. Translation: CASSQAEQGGQPQHF.

The table lists this clonotype with a few counts. The gene calls are TRBV21-1 and TRBJ2-1. TRBV21-1 is tagged as a pseudogene. CDR3 length equals 16 residues. CDR3 nucleotides: TGTGCCAGCAGCCCCAGTCGGGGAAGCTCCTACAATGAGCAGTTCTTC. It encodes CASSPSRGSSYNEQFF.

The DNA for the CDR3 is TGTGCCAGCAGCGCCGTTTATCAAGGGCTTGCTACTGAAGCTTTCTTT. Residues: CASSAVYQGLATEAFF. This chain uses TRBV9 with TRBJ1-1; D remains unclear. Germline lookup yields CDR1 SGDLS and CDR2 YYNGEE. This CDR3 has 16 amino acids. V shed 3 bases and J shed 5 bases, with 20 bases lying between them.

The V call is TRBV20-1, the J call TRBJ1-2, with unresolved D. The CDR3 extends over 12 amino acids. Trimming removed 0 bases at V and 4 bases at J, with 6 bases between. CDR1 and CDR2 from the germline V gene are DFQATT and SNEGSKA (reference sequence). This CDR3 reads CSARDQGYGYTF. CDR3 bases: TGCAGTGCTAGAGATCAAGGCTATGGCTACACCTTC.

This clonotype was seen a handful of times. The rearrangement links TRBV18 to TRBJ2-7; D might be TRBD1 (5 bases). The V gene's germline CDR1 is KGHSH and CDR2 LQKENI. The CDR3 runs to 13 residues. V lost 2 bases to trimming and J lost 3 bases, with 8 bases between them. The CDR3 DNA reads as TGTGCCAGCTCACCATCCCAGGGCTACGAGCAGTACTTC. As protein: CASSPSQGYEQYF.

The table lists this clonotype with a few counts. V usage is TRBV29-1 and J usage is TRBJ2-3; the match to TRBD2 covers 7 bases. CDR3 length: 15 amino acids. The germline CDR1 and CDR2 sequences are SQVTM and ANQGSEA. Germline trimming cut 0 bases from V and 1 base from J; bases unmatched to any gene: 4. The CDR3 nucleotides are TGCAGCGTTGAAGATGGACTAGTAGGCACAGATACGCAGTATTTT. Encoded protein: CSVEDGLVGTDTQYF.